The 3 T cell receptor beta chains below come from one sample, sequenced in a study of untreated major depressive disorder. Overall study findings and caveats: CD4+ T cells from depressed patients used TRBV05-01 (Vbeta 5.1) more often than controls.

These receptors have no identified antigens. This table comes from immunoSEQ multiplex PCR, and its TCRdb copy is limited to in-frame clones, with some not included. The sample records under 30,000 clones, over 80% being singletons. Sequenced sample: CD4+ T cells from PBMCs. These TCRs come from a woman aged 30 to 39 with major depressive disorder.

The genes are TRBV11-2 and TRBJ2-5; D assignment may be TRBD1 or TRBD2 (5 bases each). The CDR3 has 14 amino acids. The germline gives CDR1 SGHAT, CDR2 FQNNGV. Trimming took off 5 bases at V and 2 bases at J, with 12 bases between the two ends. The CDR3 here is CASSHRGQQETQYF. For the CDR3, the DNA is TGTGCCAGCAGCCACCGGGGCCAGCAAGAGACCCAGTACTTC.

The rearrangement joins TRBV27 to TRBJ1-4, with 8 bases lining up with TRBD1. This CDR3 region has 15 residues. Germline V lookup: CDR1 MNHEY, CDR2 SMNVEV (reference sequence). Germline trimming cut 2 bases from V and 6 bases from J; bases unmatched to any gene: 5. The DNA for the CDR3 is TGTGCCAGCAGTTTAAGCGGGACAGGTCATGAAAAACTGTTTTTT. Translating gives CASSLSGTGHEKLFF.

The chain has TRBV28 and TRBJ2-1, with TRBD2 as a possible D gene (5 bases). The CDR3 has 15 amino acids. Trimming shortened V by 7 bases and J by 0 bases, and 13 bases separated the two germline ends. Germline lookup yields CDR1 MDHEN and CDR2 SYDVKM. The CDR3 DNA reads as TGTGCCAGCACGCCTCGAGGGAGCTCCTACAATGAGCAGTTCTTC. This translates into CASTPRGSSYNEQFF. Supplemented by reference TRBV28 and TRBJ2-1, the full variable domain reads DVKVTQSSRYLVKRTGEKVFLECVQDMDHENMFWYRQDPGLGLRLIYFSYDVKMKEKGDIPEGYSVSREKKERFSLILESASTNQTSMYLCASTPRGSSYNEQFFGPGTRLTVL.